Listed below are T cell receptor beta chains from one sample, sequenced in a study of cytomegalovirus exposure and HLA in healthy donors. The method was immunoSEQ multiplex PCR; TCRdb's version includes in-frame clones alone and lacks a portion of them. Here the sample spans approximately 130,000 clones, about 70% being singletons. Input material: PBMCs. The receptors shown here come from a woman aged 40 to 50 in good health and CMV-seronegative. CDR3s include the opening cysteine and the closing phenylalanine or tryptophan. The D gene is left open where the match is weak. Rows may omit the clone size; those that give it use once, few, many or a size class.

few	TRBV4-1	TRBJ1-2	-	CASSQDLRYGYTF	TGCGCCAGCAGCCAAGACCTCCGGTATGGCTACACCTTC
-	TRBV6-1	TRBJ2-3	TRBD1	CASSAQGARGTDTQYF	TGTGCCAGCAGTGCTCAGGGGGCAAGGGGCACAGATACGCAGTATTTT
few	TRBV4-1	TRBJ1-5	-	CASSPPGGNQPQHF	TGCGCCAGCAGCCCACCGGGGGGCAATCAGCCCCAGCATTTT
-	TRBV5-1	TRBJ2-5	TRBD1	CASSITGTGKETQYF	TGCGCCAGCAGCATTACCGGGACAGGGAAAGAGACCCAGTACTTC
few	TRBV9	TRBJ2-1	TRBD2	CASSVAPSGGATYNEQFF	TGTGCCAGCAGCGTAGCTCCTAGCGGGGGCGCTACCTACAATGAGCAGTTCTTC
once	TRBV2	TRBJ2-5	TRBD1	CASSEPGTGVQETQYF	TGTGCCAGCAGTGAACCCGGGACAGGGGTACAAGAGACCCAGTACTTC
once	TRBV9	TRBJ2-1	-	CASALGTSYEQFF	TGTGCCAGCGCCCTCGGCACTAGCTATGAGCAGTTCTTC
-	TRBV7-6	TRBJ2-3	-	CASSLQGLGITDTQYF	TGTGCCAGCAGTCTCCAGGGCCTTGGGATCACAGATACGCAGTATTTT
-	TRBV4-2	TRBJ2-1	-	CASSQEFSYNEQFF	TGTGCCAGCAGCCAGGAGTTTTCTTACAATGAGCAGTTCTTC
-	TRBV6-1	TRBJ1-2	-	CASSEALRGAYGYTF	TGTGCCAGCAGTGAAGCGCTCAGAGGTGCCTATGGCTACACCTTC
-	TRBV2	TRBJ1-5	-	CASSELGGAYSNQPQHF	TGTGCCAGCAGTGAACTTGGGGGGGCCTATAGCAATCAGCCCCAGCATTTT
-	TRBV7-2	TRBJ1-1	-	CASSLEVGGGRHTEAFF	TGTGCCAGCAGCTTAGAGGTGGGGGGAGGGAGACACACTGAAGCTTTCTTT
-	TRBV27	TRBJ1-5	-	CASSSWPNQPQHF	TGTGCCAGCAGTTCTTGGCCCAATCAGCCCCAGCATTTT
-	TRBV6-1	TRBJ1-4	-	CASSEGEGGTTNEKLFF	TGTGCCAGCAGTGAAGGCGAGGGGGGGACAACTAATGAAAAACTGTTTTTT
-	TRBV10-3	TRBJ2-7	-	CAINAGTYSEQYF	TGTGCCATCAACGCGGGGACGTACTCCGAGCAGTACTTC
-	TRBV5-1	TRBJ2-7	-	CASSFPGSYEQYF	TGCGCCAGCAGCTTCCCAGGGTCCTACGAGCAGTACTTC
many	TRBV5-6	TRBJ1-1	-	CASSFAENTEAFF	TGTGCCAGCAGCTTCGCGGAGAACACTGAAGCTTTCTTT
-	TRBV7-9	TRBJ2-5	TRBD2	CASSLGEGLGYF	TGTGCCAGCAGCTTAGGGGAGGGACTGGGGTACTTC
-	TRBV14	TRBJ1-1	TRBD1	CASSIRGQGSEAFF	TGTGCCAGCAGCATCCGAGGACAGGGCTCTGAAGCTTTCTTT
-	TRBV5-1	TRBJ2-3	TRBD2	CASSPLRGASTDTQYF	TGCGCCAGCAGCCCCTTGCGGGGGGCTAGCACAGATACGCAGTATTTT
-	TRBV6-6	TRBJ1-1	TRBD1	CASSTGTARTEAFF	TGTGCCAGCAGCACCGGGACAGCGAGAACTGAAGCTTTCTTT
-	TRBV4-3	TRBJ2-7	-	CASSPAGISYEQYF	TGCGCCAGCAGCCCAGCAGGGATCTCCTACGAGCAGTACTTC
few	TRBV11-3	TRBJ1-1	-	CASSLGPGGAFF	TGTGCCAGCAGCTTAGGTCCGGGTGGAGCTTTCTTT
once	TRBV9	TRBJ2-7	TRBD2	CASSANPSGGTEQYF	TGTGCCAGCAGCGCGAATCCTAGCGGGGGGACCGAGCAGTACTTC
-	TRBV7-9	TRBJ1-1	TRBD1	CSSSFMTGQGTEAFF	TGTTCCAGCAGCTTCATGACAGGGCAGGGGACTGAAGCTTTCTTT
-	TRBV5-1	TRBJ1-4	TRBD1	CASSSGGGGEKLFF	TGCGCCAGCAGCTCAGGGGGCGGGGGTGAAAAACTGTTTTTT
-	TRBV10-3	TRBJ1-2	TRBD1	CAINSGQGFDYGYTF	TGTGCCATCAATTCGGGACAGGGGTTTGACTATGGCTACACCTTC
-	TRBV29-1	TRBJ1-1	-	CSVTGTEAFF	TGCAGCGTGACGGGCACTGAAGCTTTCTTT
-	TRBV19	TRBJ2-3	-	CASAVTFSTDTQYF	TGTGCCAGTGCTGTTACTTTTAGCACAGATACGCAGTATTTT
-	TRBV5-1	TRBJ1-1	TRBD1	CASSQKGQTTEAFF	TGCGCCAGCAGCCAAAAGGGACAGACCACTGAAGCTTTCTTT